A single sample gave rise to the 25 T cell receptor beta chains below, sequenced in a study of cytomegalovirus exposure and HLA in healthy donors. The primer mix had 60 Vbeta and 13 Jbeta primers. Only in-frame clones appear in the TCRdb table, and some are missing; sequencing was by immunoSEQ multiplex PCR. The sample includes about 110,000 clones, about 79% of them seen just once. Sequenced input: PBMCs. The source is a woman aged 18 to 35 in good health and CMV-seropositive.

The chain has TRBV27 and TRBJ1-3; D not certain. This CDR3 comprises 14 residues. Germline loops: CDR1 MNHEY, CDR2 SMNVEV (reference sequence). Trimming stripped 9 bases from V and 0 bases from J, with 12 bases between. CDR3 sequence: CASSDQGSGNTIYF. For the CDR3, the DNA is TGTGCCAGTAGCGATCAAGGCTCTGGAAACACCATATATTTT.

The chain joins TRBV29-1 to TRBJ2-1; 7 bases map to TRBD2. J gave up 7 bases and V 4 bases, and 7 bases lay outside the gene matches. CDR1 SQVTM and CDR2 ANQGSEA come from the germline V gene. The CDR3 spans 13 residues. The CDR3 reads CSVGAGRGNEQFF. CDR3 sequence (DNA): TGCAGCGTTGGGGCAGGGAGGGGTAATGAGCAGTTCTTC.

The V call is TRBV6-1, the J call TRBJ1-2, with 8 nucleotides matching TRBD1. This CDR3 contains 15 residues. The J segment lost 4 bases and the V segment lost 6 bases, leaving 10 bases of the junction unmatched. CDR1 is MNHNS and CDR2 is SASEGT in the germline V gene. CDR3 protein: CASRQGAGLGYGYTF. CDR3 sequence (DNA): TGTGCCAGCAGGCAGGGGGCCGGCCTGGGCTATGGCTACACCTTC.

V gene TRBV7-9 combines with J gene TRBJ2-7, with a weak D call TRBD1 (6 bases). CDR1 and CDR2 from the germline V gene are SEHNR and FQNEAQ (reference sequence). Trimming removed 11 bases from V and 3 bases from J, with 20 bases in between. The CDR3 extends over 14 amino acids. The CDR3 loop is CAASSGQTDYEQYF. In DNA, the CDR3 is TGTGCCGCTTCGTCCGGACAGACCGACTACGAGCAGTACTTC. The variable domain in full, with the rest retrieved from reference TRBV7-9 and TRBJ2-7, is DTGVSQNPRHKITKRGQNVTFRCDPISEHNRLYWYRQTLGQGPEFLTYFQNEAQLEKSRLLSDRFSAERPKGSFSTLEIQRTEQGDSAMYLCAASSGQTDYEQYFGPGTRLTVT.

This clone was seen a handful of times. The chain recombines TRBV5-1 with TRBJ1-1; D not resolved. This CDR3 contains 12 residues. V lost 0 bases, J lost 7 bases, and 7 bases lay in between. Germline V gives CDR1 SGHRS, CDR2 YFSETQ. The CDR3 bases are TGCGCCAGCAGCTTGGTCGGGGTTGAAGCTTTCTTT. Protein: CASSLVGVEAFF. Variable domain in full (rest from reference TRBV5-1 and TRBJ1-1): KAGVTQTPRYLIKTRGQQVTLSCSPISGHRSVSWYQQTPGQGLQFLFEYFSETQRNKGNFPGRFSGRQFSNSRSEMNVSTLELGDSALYLCASSLVGVEAFFGQGTRLTVV.

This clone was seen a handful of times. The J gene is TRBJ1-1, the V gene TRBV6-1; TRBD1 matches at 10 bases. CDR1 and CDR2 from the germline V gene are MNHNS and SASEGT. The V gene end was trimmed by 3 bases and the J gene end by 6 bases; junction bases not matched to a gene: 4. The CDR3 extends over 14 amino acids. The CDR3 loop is CASSEHGTGAEAFF. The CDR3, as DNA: TGTGCCAGCAGTGAGCACGGGACAGGGGCTGAAGCTTTCTTT.

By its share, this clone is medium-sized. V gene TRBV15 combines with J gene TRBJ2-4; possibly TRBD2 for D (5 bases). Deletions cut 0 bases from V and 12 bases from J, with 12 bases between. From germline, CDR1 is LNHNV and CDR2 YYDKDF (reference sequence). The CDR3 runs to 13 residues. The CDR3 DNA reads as TGTGCCACCAGCAGAGATGGAGGAGAGAGTCAGTACTTC. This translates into CATSRDGGESQYF.

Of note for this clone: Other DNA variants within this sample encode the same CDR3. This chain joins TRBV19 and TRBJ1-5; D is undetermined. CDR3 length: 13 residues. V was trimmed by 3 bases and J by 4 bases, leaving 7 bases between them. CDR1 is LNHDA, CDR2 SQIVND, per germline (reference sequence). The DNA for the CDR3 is TGTGCCAGTAGTATCCCCGGTAATCAGCCCCAGCATTTT. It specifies CASSIPGNQPQHF. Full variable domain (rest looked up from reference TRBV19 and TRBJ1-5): DGGITQSPKYLFRKEGQNVTLSCEQNLNHDAMYWYRQDPGQGLRLIYYSQIVNDFQKGDIAEGYSVSREKKESFPLTVTSAQKNPTAFYLCASSIPGNQPQHFGDGTRLSIL.

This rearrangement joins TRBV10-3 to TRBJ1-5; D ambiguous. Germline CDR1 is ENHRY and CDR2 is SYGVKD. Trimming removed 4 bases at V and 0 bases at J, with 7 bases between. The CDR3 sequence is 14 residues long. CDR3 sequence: CAISVGDSNQPQHF. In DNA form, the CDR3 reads TGTGCCATCAGTGTTGGAGATAGCAATCAGCCCCAGCATTTT.

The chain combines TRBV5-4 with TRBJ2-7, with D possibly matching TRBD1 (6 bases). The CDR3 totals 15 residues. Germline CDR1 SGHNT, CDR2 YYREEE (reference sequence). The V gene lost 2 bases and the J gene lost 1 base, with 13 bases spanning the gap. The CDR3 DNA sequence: TGTGCCAGCAGCTTACAAACAGGGAATTCCTACGAGCAGTACTTC. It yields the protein CASSLQTGNSYEQYF.

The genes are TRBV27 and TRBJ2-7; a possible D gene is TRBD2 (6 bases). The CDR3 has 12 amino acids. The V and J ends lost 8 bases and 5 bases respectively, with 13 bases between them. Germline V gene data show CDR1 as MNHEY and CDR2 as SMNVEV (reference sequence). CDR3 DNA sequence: TGTGCCAGCGCTGCGGGACCTAACGAGCAGTACTTC. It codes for CASAAGPNEQYF.

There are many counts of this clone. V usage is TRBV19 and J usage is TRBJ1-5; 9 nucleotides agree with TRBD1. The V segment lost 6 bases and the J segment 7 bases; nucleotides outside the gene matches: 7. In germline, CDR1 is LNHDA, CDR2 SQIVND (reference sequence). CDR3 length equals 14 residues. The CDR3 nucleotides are TGTGCCAGTAGCGGGACAGGGCGGCGCCAGCCCCAGCATTTT. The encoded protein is CASSGTGRRQPQHF.

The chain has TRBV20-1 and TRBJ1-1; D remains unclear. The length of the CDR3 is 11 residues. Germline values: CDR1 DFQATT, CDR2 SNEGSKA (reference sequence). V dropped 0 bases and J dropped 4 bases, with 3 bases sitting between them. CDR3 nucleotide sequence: TGCAGTGCTAGAGATCGCACTGAAGCTTTCTTT. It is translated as CSARDRTEAFF.

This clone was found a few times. The CDR3 protein is CSASGAYEQYF. The CDR3 region has the DNA TGCAGTGCTAGCGGAGCCTACGAGCAGTACTTC. The chain links TRBV20-1 to TRBJ2-7; D unclear. V was trimmed by 3 bases and J by 2 bases, leaving 5 bases between them. Per germline, CDR1 DFQATT and CDR2 SNEGSKA (reference sequence). This CDR3 contains 11 residues.

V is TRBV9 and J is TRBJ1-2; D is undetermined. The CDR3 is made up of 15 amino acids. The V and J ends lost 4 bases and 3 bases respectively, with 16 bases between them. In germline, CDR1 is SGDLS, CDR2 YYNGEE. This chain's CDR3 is CASSPRQGSYYGYTF. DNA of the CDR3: TGTGCCAGCAGCCCCCGACAAGGATCTTACTATGGCTACACCTTC. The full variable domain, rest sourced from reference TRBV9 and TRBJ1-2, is DSGVTQTPKHLITATGQRVTLRCSPRSGDLSVYWYQQSLDQGLQFLIQYYNGEERAKGNILERFSAQQFPDLHSELNLSSLELGDSALYFCASSPRQGSYYGYTFGSGTRLTVV.

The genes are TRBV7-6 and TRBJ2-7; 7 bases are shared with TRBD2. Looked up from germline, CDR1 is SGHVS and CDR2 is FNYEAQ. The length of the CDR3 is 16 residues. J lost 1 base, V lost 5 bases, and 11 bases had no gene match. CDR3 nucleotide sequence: TGTGCCAGCAGCGGCCGCGGGGGACGGGAATCCTACGAGCAGTACTTC. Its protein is CASSGRGGRESYEQYF.

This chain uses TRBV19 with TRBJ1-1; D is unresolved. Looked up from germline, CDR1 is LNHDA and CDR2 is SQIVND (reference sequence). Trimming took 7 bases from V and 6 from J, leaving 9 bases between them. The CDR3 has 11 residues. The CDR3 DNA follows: TGTGCCAGTAATTGGGAGGCTGAAGCTTTCTTT. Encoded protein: CASNWEAEAFF.

CDR3: CASSIDRGSLETQYF. The CDR3 DNA sequence: TGTGCCAGTAGTATTGATCGGGGGAGCTTAGAGACCCAGTACTTC. This chain uses TRBV19 with TRBJ2-5; tentatively, D is TRBD2 (6 bases). The V end was cut by 3 bases, the J end by 4 bases, with 15 bases between. The CDR3 totals 15 residues. The germline V gene has CDR1 LNHDA and CDR2 SQIVND (reference sequence).

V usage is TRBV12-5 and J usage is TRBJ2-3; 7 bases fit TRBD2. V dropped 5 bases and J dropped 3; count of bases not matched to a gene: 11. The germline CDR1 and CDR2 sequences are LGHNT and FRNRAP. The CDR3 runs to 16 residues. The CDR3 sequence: CASGVGMTAGTDTQYF. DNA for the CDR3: TGTGCTAGTGGTGTTGGGATGACAGCGGGGACAGATACGCAGTATTTT.

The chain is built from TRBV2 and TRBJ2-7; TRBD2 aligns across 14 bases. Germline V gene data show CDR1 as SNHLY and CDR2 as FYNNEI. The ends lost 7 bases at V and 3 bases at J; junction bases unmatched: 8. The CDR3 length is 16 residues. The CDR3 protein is CASNLGTSGGLYEQYF. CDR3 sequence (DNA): TGTGCCAGCAACCTAGGGACTAGCGGGGGTCTCTACGAGCAGTACTTC.

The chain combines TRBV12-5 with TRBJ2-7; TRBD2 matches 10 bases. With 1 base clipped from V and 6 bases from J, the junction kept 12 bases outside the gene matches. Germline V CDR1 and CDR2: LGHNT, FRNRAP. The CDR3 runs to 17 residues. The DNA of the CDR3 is TGTGCTAGTGGTTTGGGCCTAGCGGGGGCTGGGGGTATCGAGCAGTACTTC. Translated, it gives CASGLGLAGAGGIEQYF. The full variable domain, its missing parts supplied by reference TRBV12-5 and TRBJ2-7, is DARVTQTPRHKVTEMGQEVTMRCQPILGHNTVFWYRQTMMQGLELLAYFRNRAPLDDSGMPKDRFSAEMPDATLATLKIQPSEPRDSAVYFCASGLGLAGAGGIEQYFGPGTRLTVT.

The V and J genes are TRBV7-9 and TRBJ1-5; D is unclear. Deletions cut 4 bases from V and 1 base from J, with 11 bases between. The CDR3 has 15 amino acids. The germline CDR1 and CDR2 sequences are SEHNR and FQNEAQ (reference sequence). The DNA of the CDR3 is TGTGCCAGCAGCTCCTCGGGGATAAGCAATCAGCCCCAGCATTTT. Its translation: CASSSSGISNQPQHF.

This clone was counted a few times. The CDR3 coding sequence is TGTGCCTGGGCCCGAGGGGGAACCCCTAACTATGGCTACACCTTC. Encoded protein: CAWARGGTPNYGYTF. The rearrangement joins TRBV30 to TRBJ1-2, with D possibly being TRBD1 (6 bases). The germline V gene has CDR1 GTSNPN and CDR2 SVGIG (reference sequence). Trimming shortened V by 5 bases and J by 0 bases, and 16 bases separated the two germline ends. The CDR3 length is 15 residues.

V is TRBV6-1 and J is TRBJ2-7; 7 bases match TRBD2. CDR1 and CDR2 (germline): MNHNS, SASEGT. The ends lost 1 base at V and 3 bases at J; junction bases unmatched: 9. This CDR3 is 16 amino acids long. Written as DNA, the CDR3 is TGTGCCAGCAGTGAAGATCTAGCGGAGGGGATCTACGAGCAGTACTTC. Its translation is CASSEDLAEGIYEQYF.

CDR3 DNA: TGCGCCAGCAGCCAAGTGGGACAGCACAGAGCTCAAGAGACCCAGTACTTC. Translation gives CASSQVGQHRAQETQYF. V usage is TRBV4-1 and J usage is TRBJ2-5; 7 nucleotides agree with TRBD1. The CDR3 is made up of 17 amino acids. The V gene's germline CDR1 is MGHRA and CDR2 YSYEKL. The V gene end was trimmed by 1 base and the J gene end by 2 bases; junction bases not matched to a gene: 10.